The next 24 T cell receptor beta chains were all read from a single sample in a study of cytomegalovirus exposure and HLA in healthy donors. With 60 Vbeta and 13 Jbeta primers, the PCR was carried out. Sequencing was performed with immunoSEQ multiplex PCR; in TCRdb, only in-frame clones are kept and a portion is missing. The sample lists 95,000 or so clones, 81% occurring once. Sequencing was carried out using PBMCs. Every receptor here comes from a woman aged 70-85 years in good health and CMV-seropositive.

This chain uses TRBV7-3 with TRBJ2-3, with a possible D match to TRBD2 (5 bases). CDR1 is SGHTA, CDR2 FQGTGA, per germline. V shed 5 bases and J shed 2 bases, with 17 bases lying between them. The length of the CDR3 is 16 residues. CDR3 bases: TGTGCCAGCAGCCGCAAGGGCGGAGGTCTCACAGATACGCAGTATTTT. It specifies CASSRKGGGLTDTQYF.

The chain employs TRBV27 and TRBJ2-7; D ambiguous. The CDR3 loop spans 13 amino acids. Trimming stripped 2 bases from V and 2 bases from J, with 7 bases between. CDR1 and CDR2 (germline): MNHEY, SMNVEV (reference sequence). The CDR3, as DNA: TGTGCCAGCAGTTTAGAACCTACCTACGAGCAGTACTTC. It specifies CASSLEPTYEQYF.

The gene calls are TRBV30 and TRBJ1-4; D is undetermined. CDR1 and CDR2 from the germline V gene are GTSNPN and SVGIG (reference sequence). Trimming shortened V by 2 bases and J by 5 bases, and 9 bases separated the two germline ends. CDR3 length equals 13 residues. Here the CDR3 reads CAWSIPGNEKLFF. The CDR3 DNA is TGTGCCTGGAGTATCCCGGGGAATGAAAAACTGTTTTTT.

This clone was recorded once. The chain uses TRBV11-3 and TRBJ2-3; a possible D gene is TRBD2 (5 bases). Trimming removed 5 bases at V and 5 bases at J, with 14 bases between. The CDR3 has 14 residues. CDR1 and CDR2 from the germline V gene are SGHNT and YENEEA. The CDR3 loop is CASSGEKNGDTQYF. The CDR3 DNA reads TGTGCCAGCAGCGGGGAGAAGAACGGAGATACGCAGTATTTT.

The rearrangement links TRBV10-3 to TRBJ2-1; 8 positions match TRBD1. The CDR3 loop spans 14 amino acids. The germline CDR1 and CDR2 sequences are ENHRY and SYGVKD. V was clipped by 11 bases and J by 6 bases; unmatched bases: 12. CDR3 coding DNA: TGTGCCGCCGGATTGACAGGGGAAGTCAATGAGCAGTTCTTC. This translates into CAAGLTGEVNEQFF.

The chain uses TRBV9 and TRBJ1-2; D gene ambiguous. V lost 4 bases, J lost 7 bases, and 20 bases lay in between. CDR1 SGDLS and CDR2 YYNGEE come from the germline V gene. The CDR3 is made up of 15 amino acids. CDR3 loop: CASSPEKSAIFGYTF. CDR3 bases: TGTGCCAGCAGCCCAGAGAAGTCAGCGATTTTTGGCTACACCTTC.

The CDR3, as DNA: TGTGCCAGCATGAGGAACAGGGAAAACTACGAGCAGTACTTC. Residues: CASMRNRENYEQYF. The chain carries TRBV2 and TRBJ2-7; D possibly corresponds to TRBD1 (6 bases). Germline lookup yields CDR1 SNHLY and CDR2 FYNNEI. V was shortened by 7 bases and J by 3 bases, with 16 bases between the two germline ends. This CDR3 has 14 amino acids.

The rearrangement uses TRBV6-6 and TRBJ2-1, with D perhaps TRBD2 (5 bases). Germline assignment: CDR1 MNHNY and CDR2 SVGAGI (reference sequence). There are 16 residues in the CDR3. Trimming took 4 bases from V and 1 from J, leaving 14 bases between them. CDR3 protein: CASSFSVEGSYNEQFF. As DNA, the CDR3 is TGTGCCAGCAGTTTTAGCGTAGAAGGGTCCTACAATGAGCAGTTCTTC.

V usage is TRBV4-2 and J usage is TRBJ2-2; 7 bases are shared with TRBD1. The V gene's germline CDR1 is LGHNA and CDR2 YNFKEQ. V was clipped by 0 bases and J by 5 bases; unmatched bases: 9. This CDR3 is 17 amino acids long. The CDR3 protein is CASSQDATRGRTGELFF. CDR3 sequence (DNA): TGTGCCAGCAGCCAAGATGCTACCAGGGGGAGAACCGGGGAGCTGTTTTTT.

This chain joins TRBV7-6 and TRBJ2-3; no reliable D call. V lost 5 bases and J 2 bases, leaving 5 bases between the germline ends. The CDR3 consists of 12 residues. Germline assignment: CDR1 SGHVS and CDR2 FNYEAQ. Written as DNA, the CDR3 is TGTGCCAGCAGCCCTTCCACAGATACGCAGTATTTT. Residues: CASSPSTDTQYF.

This rearrangement joins TRBV7-3 to TRBJ2-6; 8 bases are a match to TRBD1. Per the germline V gene, CDR1 is SGHTA and CDR2 is FQGTGA. CDR3 length: 14 residues. The V segment lost 2 bases and the J segment 13 bases; nucleotides outside the gene matches: 7. The CDR3 loop is CASSLAGQGGVLTF. In nucleotides, the CDR3 is TGTGCCAGCAGCTTAGCCGGACAGGGTGGGGTCCTGACTTTC.

The chain couples TRBV11-3 to TRBJ2-5, with a weak D call TRBD1 (6 bases). The end of the DNA is better explained by TRBJ2-7, so the J call may be wrong. Germline-derived CDR1 and CDR2 are SGHNT and YENEEA. CDR3 length: 11 residues. The CDR3 region has the DNA TGTGCCAGCCGACAGGCTCACGAGCAGTACTTC. It codes for CASRQAHEQYF.

This chain links TRBV7-6 with TRBJ2-1, with 11 bases matching TRBD2. The junction had 5 bases not matched to a gene; V was cut back by 1 base and J by 9 bases. Looked up from germline, CDR1 is SGHVS and CDR2 is FNYEAQ. The CDR3 is 15 residues long. The CDR3 region has the DNA TGTGCCAGCAGCTTAGAACTAGCGGGAGTAGGTGAGCAGTTCTTC. Translation: CASSLELAGVGEQFF.

V and J are TRBV19 and TRBJ2-6, with TRBD2 as a possible D gene (6 bases). V dropped 1 base and J dropped 2 bases, with 12 bases sitting between them. CDR3 length equals 17 residues. Germline lookup yields CDR1 LNHDA and CDR2 SQIVND (reference sequence). The CDR3 reads CASSIARAGAGANVLTF. The CDR3 bases are TGTGCCAGTAGTATAGCCCGAGCGGGCGCTGGGGCCAACGTCCTGACTTTC.

This chain links TRBV30 with TRBJ2-5, with TRBD2 matching over 7 bases. CDR3 size: 18 residues. Unmatched junction bases numbered 18, after V lost 0 bases and J lost 5 bases. Germline assignment: CDR1 GTSNPN and CDR2 SVGIG (reference sequence). The CDR3 DNA is TGTGCCTGGAGTGTATGGCCTCGTCTCCCAGGGCGGGAGGAGACCCAGTACTTC. As protein: CAWSVWPRLPGREETQYF.

The chain couples TRBV7-2 to TRBJ2-2; D perhaps matches TRBD2 (6 bases). Germline V gives CDR1 SGHTA, CDR2 FQGNSA. Trimming took off 5 bases at V and 0 bases at J, with 13 bases between the two ends. The length of the CDR3 is 16 residues. The CDR3 sequence: CASSLEGGSNTGELFF. CDR3 DNA sequence: TGTGCCAGCAGCCTAGAGGGAGGATCGAACACCGGGGAGCTGTTTTTT.

V and J are TRBV18 and TRBJ1-1, with TRBD1 matching 10 bases. The germline V gene has CDR1 KGHSH and CDR2 LQKENI. The CDR3 totals 14 residues. The V gene end was trimmed by 6 bases and the J gene end by 6 bases; junction bases not matched to a gene: 7. The CDR3 DNA reads as TGTGCCAGCTCCCTGGGACAGGGGACGTCTGAAGCTTTCTTT. It encodes CASSLGQGTSEAFF. The full variable domain, rest sourced from reference TRBV18 and TRBJ1-1, is NAGVMQNPRHLVRRRGQEARLRCSPMKGHSHVYWYRQLPEEGLKFMVYLQKENIIDESGMPKERFSAEFPKEGPSILRIQQVVRGDSAAYFCASSLGQGTSEAFFGQGTRLTVV.

This chain uses TRBV6-1 with TRBJ1-5, with 7 bases fitting TRBD1. The CDR3 spans 14 residues. Germline V gene lookup returns CDR1 MNHNS and CDR2 SASEGT. V lost 2 bases to trimming and J lost 6 bases; unmatched junction nucleotides: 4. CDR3 sequence: CASSENRGTQPQHF. The CDR3 region has the DNA TGTGCCAGCAGTGAAAACAGGGGTACTCAGCCCCAGCATTTT.

The count of this clone is one. The chain recombines TRBV19 with TRBJ1-2; tentatively, D is TRBD1 (5 bases). The germline gives CDR1 LNHDA, CDR2 SQIVND (reference sequence). CDR3 size: 13 residues. V was clipped by 3 bases and J by 2 bases, with 7 bases between them. The CDR3 DNA sequence: TGTGCCAGTAGTATGGGACTAAACTATGGCTACACCTTC. It codes for CASSMGLNYGYTF.

This chain connects TRBV15 to TRBJ2-1; no clear D. This CDR3 contains 13 residues. The germline V gene encodes CDR1 LNHNV and CDR2 YYDKDF (reference sequence). The V end was cut by 2 bases, the J end by 4 bases, with 6 bases between. The CDR3 nucleotides are TGTGCCACCAGCAGAAACAGTTACAATGAGCAGTTCTTC. It is translated as CATSRNSYNEQFF.

The chain links TRBV30 to TRBJ2-2; 15 nucleotides agree with TRBD2. Germline V gene sequence: CDR1 GTSNPN, CDR2 SVGIG (reference sequence). This CDR3 is built from 19 residues. V trimming: 4 bases; J trimming: 5 bases; junction bases outside the gene matches: 14. The CDR3 region is CAWTQTGTSGRFGTGELFF. Written as DNA, the CDR3 is TGTGCCTGGACACAGACCGGGACTAGCGGGAGGTTCGGAACCGGGGAGCTGTTTTTT.

The chain joins TRBV11-2 to TRBJ2-1; D is undetermined. Trimming pared 5 bases from V and 6 bases from J, leaving 14 bases between. Germline V gene data show CDR1 as SGHAT and CDR2 as FQNNGV. CDR3 length: 14 amino acids. The CDR3 nucleotides are TGTGCCAGCAGCCCGAGATCCCCTAGCAATGAGCAGTTCTTC. Translating gives CASSPRSPSNEQFF.

The rearrangement links TRBV30 to TRBJ2-4; D may be TRBD2 (6 bases). This CDR3 is built from 15 residues. The ends were cut back, 0 bases at V and 6 bases at J, with 15 bases in the middle. Germline-derived CDR1 and CDR2 are GTSNPN and SVGIG (reference sequence). CDR3 nucleotide sequence: TGTGCCTGGAGTGTATGGGGGGAGGAGGGAAACATTCAGTACTTC. Residues: CAWSVWGEEGNIQYF. The full variable domain, in which reference TRBV30 and TRBJ2-4 provide the parts outside the CDR3, is SQTIHQWPATLVQPVGSPLSLECTVEGTSNPNLYWYRQAAGRGLQLLFYSVGIGQISSEVPQNLSASRPQDRQFILSSKKLLLSDSGFYLCAWSVWGEEGNIQYFGAGTRLSVL.

This clone was counted once. The V call is TRBV6-5, the J call TRBJ1-2, with TRBD1 matching 7 bases. Germline values: CDR1 MNHEY, CDR2 SVGAGI. Germline trimming cut 0 bases from V and 5 bases from J; bases unmatched to any gene: 6. This CDR3 comprises 15 residues. The CDR3 is CASSYSDRTPYGYTF. The CDR3 nucleotides are TGTGCCAGCAGTTACTCGGACAGGACACCATATGGCTACACCTTC.